This paragraph reports one TCR beta chain. Antigen: not known. This CDR3 is 14 amino acids long. CDR1 is MNHEY and CDR2 is SVGAGI in the germline V gene. V was shortened by 6 bases and J by 9 bases, with 21 bases between the two germline ends. This entry comes from a study of a mutant IDH1 vaccine in newly diagnosed glioma. Background on the study: Averaging approximately 40 years of age, treated patients were about 62% male and approximately 38% female.

Sequencing was performed with immunoSEQ multiplex PCR; in TCRdb, only in-frame clones are kept and a portion is missing. In the table there are approximately 21,000 clones, almost 85% of which are singletons. Documented time point: week 47, end of study. Vaccination comprised doses that each held 300 ug of mutant IDH1 20-mer peptide, plus topical imiquimod. During weeks 1, 3, 5, 7, 11, 15, 19 and 23, patients received eight vaccinations. The sample consisted of PBMCs, taken from a glioma patient whose treatment included an IDH1 peptide vaccine. The rearrangement joins TRBV6-5 to TRBJ2-7; weak D call: TRBD1 (5 bases). The clonotype originates from a man between 35 and 55 years old with glioma. DNA for the CDR3: TGTGCCAGCAGATTGGACATAACCGCCTCAGGGCAGTACTTC. This encodes CASRLDITASGQYF.